This entry lists 23 T cell receptor beta chains sequenced from one sample in a study of blood T cell repertoires in COVID-19 (TCRdb year 2020). Receptors were amplified or captured by the immunoSEQ multiplex PCR assay. TCRdb took over this immuneACCESS table, retaining in-frame rearrangements with V and J assigned. Such tables are incomplete; in checked studies, under half of the missing clones stem from an unresolved V gene, and the remainder is unexplained. The sample table shows 400,000 to 450,000 clones, and around 90% are seen once. The ten largest clonotypes hold less than 0.75% of the sample. Sequencing was carried out using PBMCs or T cells enriched from blood (not recorded which). The origin of the receptors is a man between 18 and 29 years old who had recovered from COVID-19.

J is TRBJ2-1 and V is TRBV19; possible D gene TRBD2, 6 bases. The CDR3 covers 18 residues. Trimming pared 3 bases from V and 0 bases from J, leaving 18 bases between. The germline CDR1 and CDR2 sequences are LNHDA and SQIVND (reference sequence). The CDR3 loop is CASSMGGIMGSSYNEQFF. CDR3 DNA: TGTGCCAGTAGTATGGGAGGCATTATGGGAAGCTCCTACAATGAGCAGTTCTTC.

The rearrangement links TRBV30 to TRBJ2-7, with TRBD2 identical over 8 bases. The germline V gene has CDR1 GTSNPN and CDR2 SVGIG (reference sequence). J was trimmed by 4 bases and V by 1 base; bases with no gene match: 6. The CDR3 totals 14 residues. The CDR3 DNA reads TGTGCCTGGAGTGCCGGGACTAGTTTTTACGAGCAGTACTTC. Translating it yields CAWSAGTSFYEQYF.

V usage is TRBV2 and J usage is TRBJ2-6; D is undetermined. The germline gives CDR1 SNHLY, CDR2 FYNNEI. The CDR3 length is 14 residues. Trimming stripped 7 bases from V and 2 bases from J, with 9 bases between. This chain's CDR3 is CASTVLPGANVLTF. CDR3 DNA sequence: TGTGCCAGCACGGTACTCCCTGGGGCCAACGTCCTGACTTTC. Full variable domain (outside the CDR3, taken from reference TRBV2 and TRBJ2-6): EPEVTQTPSHQVTQMGQEVILRCVPISNHLYFYWYRQILGQKVEFLVSFYNNEISEKSEIFDDQFSVERPDGSNFTLKIRSTKLEDSAMYFCASTVLPGANVLTFGAGSRLTVL.

The chain uses TRBV5-4 and TRBJ2-7; D unresolved. The V end was cut by 0 bases, the J end by 2 bases, with 12 bases between. This CDR3 contains 15 residues. Germline lookup yields CDR1 SGHNT and CDR2 YYREEE (reference sequence). The CDR3 DNA follows: TGTGCCAGCAGCTTGGACTACCAAACCGCCTACGAGCAGTACTTC. Protein sequence: CASSLDYQTAYEQYF.

The chain employs TRBV7-2 and TRBJ1-3, with no clear D. From germline, CDR1 is SGHTA and CDR2 FQGNSA. CDR3 size: 15 residues. V was clipped by 2 bases and J by 4 bases, with 12 bases between them. The CDR3: CASSLKGGSGNTIYF. CDR3 coding DNA: TGTGCCAGCAGCTTAAAGGGAGGATCGGGAAACACCATATATTTT.

V gene TRBV12-3 or TRBV12-4 combines with J gene TRBJ1-2, with D hard to call. The ends were cut back, 3 bases at V and 6 bases at J, with 2 bases in the middle. The CDR3 is 10 amino acids. The CDR3 DNA reads as TGTGCCAGCAGTTTCAATGGCTACACCTTC. It codes for CASSFNGYTF.

V usage is TRBV10-3 and J usage is TRBJ2-1, with 8 bases aligning to TRBD1. Trimming removed 5 bases from V and 10 bases from J; junction bases left unmatched: 10. The CDR3 loop spans 14 amino acids. The germline CDR1 and CDR2 sequences are ENHRY and SYGVKD. The DNA of the CDR3 is TGTGCCATCAGTTCAGGACAGGGCCCTTGGGAGCAGTTCTTC. Translating gives CAISSGQGPWEQFF.

This chain connects TRBV7-8 to TRBJ2-3; perhaps TRBD2 as D (7 bases). The germline gives CDR1 SGHVS, CDR2 FQNEAQ. The germline V and J ends were trimmed by 4 bases and 0 bases, with 14 bases remaining between them. The CDR3 totals 16 residues. The CDR3 DNA sequence: TGTGCCAGCAGCTCCCGACGGGGGGCAAGCACAGATACGCAGTATTTT. It encodes CASSSRRGASTDTQYF.

The chain couples TRBV7-3 to TRBJ1-3; no clear D gene. Germline assignment: CDR1 SGHTA and CDR2 FQGTGA. Trimming pared 1 base from V and 3 bases from J, leaving 16 bases between. This CDR3 has 17 residues. CDR3 protein: CASSLKGRSGIGNTIYF. CDR3 sequence (DNA): TGTGCCAGCAGCTTAAAAGGCCGGAGCGGCATTGGAAACACCATATATTTT.

In DNA, the CDR3 is TGTGCCAGCAGTGAATACGAACGACGACAGGAATCCTACAATGAGCAGTTCTTC. Residues: CASSEYERRQESYNEQFF. The rearrangement links TRBV6-1 to TRBJ2-1; TRBD1 is a possible D gene (6 bases). Trimming pared 2 bases from V and 1 base from J, leaving 18 bases between. Germline V gene sequence: CDR1 MNHNS, CDR2 SASEGT. The CDR3 contains 18 residues.

A single count supports this clone. This chain joins TRBV27 and TRBJ1-5; D is unclear. CDR3 length equals 13 residues. Germline V gene lookup returns CDR1 MNHEY and CDR2 SMNVEV (reference sequence). Trimming left V 2 bases short and J 5 bases short, with 7 bases between. This CDR3 is CASSLGSYQPQHF. DNA of the CDR3: TGTGCCAGCAGTTTAGGGAGTTATCAGCCCCAGCATTTT.

This clone came up once. CDR3 sequence (DNA): TGTGCCGCCCGGGTGTTCGGCGGGAGCTACGAGCAGTACTTC. Residues: CAARVFGGSYEQYF. This chain connects TRBV27 to TRBJ2-7, with TRBD2 identical over 7 bases. V lost 11 bases, J lost 3 bases, and 13 bases stayed unmatched. There are 14 residues in the CDR3. Germline lookup yields CDR1 MNHEY and CDR2 SMNVEV (reference sequence).

This clone was detected a few times. The V and J genes are TRBV6-5 and TRBJ1-1, with a possible D match to TRBD1 (5 bases). CDR3 length: 16 residues. CDR1 and CDR2 from the germline V gene are MNHEY and SVGAGI. Between the trimmed V and J ends, which lost 2 bases and 0 bases, there was a span of 13 bases. For the CDR3, the DNA is TGTGCCAGCAGTTACACCCCGACAGCAATGAACACTGAAGCTTTCTTT. Amino acid sequence: CASSYTPTAMNTEAFF.

CDR3 nucleotide sequence: TGTGCCCAGGTTCCGGATGAAGCTTTCTTT. Translated, it gives CAQVPDEAFF. This chain uses TRBV12-3 or TRBV12-4 with TRBJ1-1; no reliable D call. The CDR3 extends over 10 amino acids. Trimming removed 11 bases at V and 7 bases at J, with 11 bases between.

The gene calls are TRBV25-1 and TRBJ2-7; TRBD2 agrees at 7 bases. The germline CDR1 and CDR2 sequences are MGHDK and SYGVNS. The CDR3 is made up of 12 amino acids. V gave up 4 bases and J gave up 5 bases; unmatched junction bases: 2. The CDR3: CASSASGNEQYF. The DNA of the CDR3 is TGTGCCAGCAGTGCTAGCGGAAACGAGCAGTACTTC.

The rearrangement joins TRBV5-6 to TRBJ1-4; TRBD1 aligns across 7 bases. CDR1 is SGHDT and CDR2 is YYEEEE in the germline V gene. V gave up 0 bases and J gave up 5 bases; unmatched junction bases: 7. The CDR3 runs to 16 residues. CDR3 nucleotides: TGTGCCAGCAGCTTGGAAGGACAGGATCGCAATGAAAAACTGTTTTTT. Translation gives CASSLEGQDRNEKLFF. The full variable domain, with the rest looked up from reference TRBV5-6 and TRBJ1-4, is DAGVTQSPTHLIKTRGQQVTLRCSPKSGHDTVSWYQQALGQGPQFIFQYYEEEERQRGNFPDRFSGHQFPNYSSELNVNALLLGDSALYLCASSLEGQDRNEKLFFGSGTQLSVL.

The V gene is TRBV3-1 (or the pseudogene TRBV3-2), the J gene TRBJ1-1; 7 bases agree with TRBD1. There are 18 residues in the CDR3. Per germline, CDR1 LGHDT and CDR2 YNNKEL (reference sequence). J gave up 1 base and V 1 base, and 12 bases lay outside the gene matches. CDR3: CASSQVWGTGTENTEAFF. The DNA for the CDR3 is TGTGCCAGCAGCCAAGTATGGGGTACCGGGACAGAGAACACTGAAGCTTTCTTT.

The chain has TRBV4-1 and TRBJ1-2, with a weak D call TRBD1 (5 bases). The V and J ends lost 0 bases and 3 bases respectively, with 14 bases between them. Germline CDR1 is MGHRA and CDR2 is YSYEKL. The CDR3 runs 16 residues. The CDR3 coding sequence is TGCGCCAGCAGCCAAGATCGGGACGGACTAGACTATGGCTACACCTTC. This encodes CASSQDRDGLDYGYTF.

This chain joins TRBV5-1 and TRBJ2-1, with 10 bases fitting TRBD2. Germline V lookup: CDR1 SGHRS, CDR2 YFSETQ. CDR3 length equals 16 residues. Trimming at V came to 5 bases and at J to 9 bases, leaving 14 bases not matched to a gene. The chain's CDR3 is CASSPSVSGRASEQFF. The CDR3 DNA is TGCGCCAGCAGTCCCTCGGTGAGCGGGAGGGCTAGTGAGCAGTTCTTC.

This chain joins TRBV27 and TRBJ2-5; TRBD2 aligns across 8 bases. CDR3 length: 15 residues. Trimming cost V 8 bases and J 6 bases; bases outside gene matches: 14. Per germline, CDR1 MNHEY and CDR2 SMNVEV (reference sequence). CDR3 sequence reads: CASALREGGVKTQYF. The CDR3 nucleotides read TGTGCCAGCGCCCTCCGGGAGGGCGGAGTAAAGACCCAGTACTTC.

This clone was detected once. The rearrangement uses TRBV18 and TRBJ1-5, with 7 bases identical to TRBD1. Losses at the gene ends were 0 bases for V and 5 bases for J; bases not matched to a gene: 4. CDR1 is KGHSH and CDR2 is LQKENI in the germline V gene. The CDR3 has 15 amino acids. CDR3 protein: CASSPPGQGDQPQHF. The CDR3 DNA sequence: TGTGCCAGCTCACCACCAGGGCAGGGGGATCAGCCCCAGCATTTT.

The rearrangement joins TRBV13 to TRBJ2-7; possibly TRBD2 for D (5 bases). The ends were cut back, 0 bases at V and 2 bases at J, with 11 bases in the middle. The V gene's germline CDR1 is PRHDT and CDR2 FYEKMQ (reference sequence). The CDR3 sequence is 15 residues long. CDR3 residues: CASSLGAESTYEQYF. Written as DNA, the CDR3 is TGTGCCAGCAGCTTAGGAGCGGAATCCACCTACGAGCAGTACTTC. Full variable domain (missing parts from reference TRBV13 and TRBJ2-7): AAGVIQSPRHLIKEKRETATLKCYPIPRHDTVYWYQQGPGQDPQFLISFYEKMQSDKGSIPDRFSAQQFSDYHSELNMSSLELGDSALYFCASSLGAESTYEQYFGPGTRLTVT.

The chain couples TRBV11-2 to TRBJ1-4; TRBD1 might be the D (5 bases). CDR3 length: 17 residues. V lost 0 bases to trimming and J lost 0 bases, with 11 bases between them. Germline CDR1 reads SGHAT; CDR2 reads FQNNGV. The CDR3: CASSLDGGKATNEKLFF. CDR3 nucleotide sequence: TGTGCCAGCAGCTTAGACGGGGGGAAAGCAACTAATGAAAAACTGTTTTTT.